This is a list of T cell receptor beta chains from one sample in a study of cytomegalovirus exposure and HLA in healthy donors. Data came from immunoSEQ multiplex PCR; TCRdb stores just in-frame clones and leaves some out. Among around 200,000 clones, about four fifths were seen once, and the ten largest hold roughly 10%. Material: PBMCs. All receptors derive from a woman in her forties or fifties in good health and CMV-seropositive. Both conserved end residues are part of each CDR3. D genes are given only for firm matches. Expanded clones are given a class, and other clones once, few, many or no size at all.

abundance	d_gene	j_gene	v_gene	CDR3aa	CDR3nt
.	TRBD1	TRBJ2-7	TRBV6-5	CASSYSGTGQEQYF	TGTGCCAGCAGTTACTCGGGGACAGGGCAAGAGCAGTACTTC
.	.	TRBJ1-1	TRBV6-5	CASSYGQNTEAFF	TGTGCCAGCAGTTACGGACAGAACACTGAGGCTTTCTTT
.	.	TRBJ1-2	TRBV6-5	CASRIQMTDFYGYTF	TGTGCCAGCAGGATACAAATGACAGACTTCTATGGCTACACCTTC
few	.	TRBJ2-1	TRBV5-1	CASSLGLDNEQFF	TGCGCCAGCAGCTTGGGACTAGATAATGAGCAGTTCTTC
once	.	TRBJ2-3	TRBV19	CASSILRGSDTQYF	TGTGCCAGTAGTATCCTCAGGGGATCAGATACGCAGTATTTT
.	TRBD1	TRBJ2-7	TRBV13	CASSWRTGNNYEQYF	TGTGCCAGCAGCTGGAGGACAGGGAACAATTACGAGCAGTACTTC
.	.	TRBJ1-2	TRBV2	CASSEAGREEQVRGYTF	TGTGCCAGCAGTGAAGCAGGGCGGGAGGAACAGGTTCGCGGCTACACCTTC
.	.	TRBJ2-3	TRBV5-5	CASSLGGGSTDTQYF	TGTGCCAGCAGCTTGGGCGGTGGAAGCACAGATACGCAGTATTTT
.	.	TRBJ2-7	TRBV27	CASSLLTGSPYEQYF	TGTGCCAGCAGTTTACTTACAGGGTCCCCTTACGAGCAGTACTTC
.	.	TRBJ2-1	TRBV5-1	CASSSAAISSYNEQFF	TGCGCCAGCAGCTCGGCGGCAATCAGCTCCTACAATGAGCAGTTCTTC
.	.	TRBJ1-2	TRBV6-1	CASSDLERIPAYGYTF	TGTGCCAGCAGTGACTTAGAGAGGATTCCCGCCTATGGCTACACCTTC
.	TRBD1	TRBJ2-1	TRBV19	CASSLLDRGLWNEQFF	TGTGCCAGTAGTCTCCTAGACAGGGGGCTGTGGAATGAGCAGTTCTTC
once	TRBD2	TRBJ2-1	TRBV4-2	CASSQDSGLAGDEQFF	TGTGCCAGCAGCCAAGATTCCGGACTAGCGGGGGATGAGCAGTTCTTC